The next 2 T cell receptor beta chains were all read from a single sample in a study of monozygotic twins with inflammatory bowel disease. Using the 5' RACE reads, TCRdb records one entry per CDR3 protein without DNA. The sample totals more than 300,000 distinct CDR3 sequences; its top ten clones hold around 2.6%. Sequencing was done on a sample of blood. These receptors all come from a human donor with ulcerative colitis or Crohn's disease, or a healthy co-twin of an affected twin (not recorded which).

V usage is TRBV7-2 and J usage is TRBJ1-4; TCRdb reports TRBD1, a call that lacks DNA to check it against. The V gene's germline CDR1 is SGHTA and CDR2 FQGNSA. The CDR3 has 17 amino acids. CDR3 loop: CASSYTRDRGRSEKLFF.

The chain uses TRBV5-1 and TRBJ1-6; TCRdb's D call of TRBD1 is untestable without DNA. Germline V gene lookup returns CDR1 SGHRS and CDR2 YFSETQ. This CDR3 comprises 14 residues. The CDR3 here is CASSNPAVGSPLHF.